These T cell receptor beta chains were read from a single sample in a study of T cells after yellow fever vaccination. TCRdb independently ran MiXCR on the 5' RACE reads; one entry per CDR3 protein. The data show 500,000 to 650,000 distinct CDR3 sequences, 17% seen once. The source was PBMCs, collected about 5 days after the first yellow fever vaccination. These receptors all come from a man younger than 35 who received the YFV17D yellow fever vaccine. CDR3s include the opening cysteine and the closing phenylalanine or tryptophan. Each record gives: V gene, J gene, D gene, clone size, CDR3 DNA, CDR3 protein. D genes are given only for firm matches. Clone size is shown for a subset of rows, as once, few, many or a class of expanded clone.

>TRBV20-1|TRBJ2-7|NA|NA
TGCAGTGCTAGAGGGAGTAGAGTACCCTACGAGCAGTACTTC
CSARGSRVPYEQYF
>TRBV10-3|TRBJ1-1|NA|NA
TGTGCCATCAGTGGCGCTCCCGTGGGCACTGAAGCTTTCTTT
CAISGAPVGTEAFF
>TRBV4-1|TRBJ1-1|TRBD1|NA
TGCGCCAGCAGCCTTCGGACAGGTGCTGACACTGAAGCTTTCTTT
CASSLRTGADTEAFF
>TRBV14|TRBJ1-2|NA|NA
TGTGCCAGCGATGCCGGAGGAACTAGCCGAGGCTACACCTTC
CASDAGGTSRGYTF
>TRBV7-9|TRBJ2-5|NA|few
TGTGCCAGCAGCCCCCGGACAGGGAGGGGGCAAGAGACCCAGTACTTC
CASSPRTGRGQETQYF
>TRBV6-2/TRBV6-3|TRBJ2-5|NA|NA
TGTGCCAGCAGTTACGCCGGGTTTAGCGTTGGAGAGACCCAGTACTTC
CASSYAGFSVGETQYF
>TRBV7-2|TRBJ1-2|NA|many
TGTGCCAGCAGTACCGGAGCTAACTATGGCTACACCTTC
CASSTGANYGYTF
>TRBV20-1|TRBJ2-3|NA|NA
TGCAGTGCTAGAGATTACTTACTTGACACAGATACGCAGTATTTT
CSARDYLLDTDTQYF
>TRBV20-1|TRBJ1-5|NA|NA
TGCAGTGCTCCGCCGGGCGTAAATCAGCCCCAGCATTTT
CSAPPGVNQPQHF
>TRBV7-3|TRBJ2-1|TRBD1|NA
TGTGCCAGCAGCTCCCAAGGACAGGGCGATGAGCAGTTCTTC
CASSSQGQGDEQFF
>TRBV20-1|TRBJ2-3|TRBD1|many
TGCAGTGCCGAATCTGGGACAGGGGGATTAGATACGCAGTATTTT
CSAESGTGGLDTQYF
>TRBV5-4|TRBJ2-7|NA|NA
TGTGCCAGCAGCTCCGACGGCACCGCGCAGTACTTC
CASSSDGTAQYF
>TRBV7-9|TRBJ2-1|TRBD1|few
TGTGCCAGCAGCTTAGCAGGAGACAGGGCTCATGAGCAGTTCTTC
CASSLAGDRAHEQFF
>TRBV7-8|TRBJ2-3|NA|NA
TGTGCCAGCAGCTTAGTATGGCCTAGCGGCACAGATACGCAGTATTTT
CASSLVWPSGTDTQYF
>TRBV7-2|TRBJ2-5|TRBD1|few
TGTGCCAGCAGCCCTACCCCACGGACAGGGGCCAGGGAGACCCAGTACTTC
CASSPTPRTGARETQYF
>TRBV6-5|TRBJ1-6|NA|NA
TGTGCCAGCAGTTACTCTTCGGCTACCTATAATTCACCCCTCCACTTT
CASSYSSATYNSPLHF
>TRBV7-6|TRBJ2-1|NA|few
TGTGCCAGCAGGAAGGGGGGGGGCTTATACAATGAGCAGTTCTTC
CASRKGGGLYNEQFF
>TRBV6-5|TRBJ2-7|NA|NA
TGTGCCAGCAGTTACAGGGAATTCTACGAGCAGTACTTC
CASSYREFYEQYF
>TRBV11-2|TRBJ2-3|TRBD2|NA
TGTGCCAGCAGCTTACAGACGCCGGGACTAGCGGATAACACAGATACGCAGTATTTT
CASSLQTPGLADNTDTQYF
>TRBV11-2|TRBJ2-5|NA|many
TGTGCCAGCAGCATAGGAACGGCGGGGACCCAGTACTTC
CASSIGTAGTQYF
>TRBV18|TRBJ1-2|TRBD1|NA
TGTGCCAGCTCACCACAGGGGGCGTCTAACTATGGCTACACCTTC
CASSPQGASNYGYTF
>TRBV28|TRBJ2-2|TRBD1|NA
TGTGCCAGCCTCCAGACAGGGGCGGCCGGGGAGCTGTTTTTT
CASLQTGAAGELFF
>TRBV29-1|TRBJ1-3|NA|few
TGCAGCGTTGCGACACCTTCCTCTGGAAACACCATATATTTT
CSVATPSSGNTIYF
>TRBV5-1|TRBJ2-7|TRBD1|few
TGCGCCAGCAGGACGGGACAGAACTACGAGCAGTACTTC
CASRTGQNYEQYF
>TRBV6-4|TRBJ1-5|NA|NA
TGTGCCAGCAGTGACTTCCCTAGCAATCAGCCCCAGCATTTT
CASSDFPSNQPQHF
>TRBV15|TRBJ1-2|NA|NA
TGTGCCACCAGCAGAGCTGAGGAACCCTATGGCTACACCTTC
CATSRAEEPYGYTF
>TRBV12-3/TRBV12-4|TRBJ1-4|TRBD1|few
TGTGCCAGCAGTCCCACCGGGACAGGGAATGAAAAACTGTTTTTT
CASSPTGTGNEKLFF
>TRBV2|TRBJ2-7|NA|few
TGTGCCAGCAGTGTATCCGGCCAGGCCTACGAGCAGTACTTC
CASSVSGQAYEQYF
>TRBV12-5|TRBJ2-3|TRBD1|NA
TGTGCTAGTGGTACCGGGACAGGGGGCAAAGATACGCAGTATTTT
CASGTGTGGKDTQYF